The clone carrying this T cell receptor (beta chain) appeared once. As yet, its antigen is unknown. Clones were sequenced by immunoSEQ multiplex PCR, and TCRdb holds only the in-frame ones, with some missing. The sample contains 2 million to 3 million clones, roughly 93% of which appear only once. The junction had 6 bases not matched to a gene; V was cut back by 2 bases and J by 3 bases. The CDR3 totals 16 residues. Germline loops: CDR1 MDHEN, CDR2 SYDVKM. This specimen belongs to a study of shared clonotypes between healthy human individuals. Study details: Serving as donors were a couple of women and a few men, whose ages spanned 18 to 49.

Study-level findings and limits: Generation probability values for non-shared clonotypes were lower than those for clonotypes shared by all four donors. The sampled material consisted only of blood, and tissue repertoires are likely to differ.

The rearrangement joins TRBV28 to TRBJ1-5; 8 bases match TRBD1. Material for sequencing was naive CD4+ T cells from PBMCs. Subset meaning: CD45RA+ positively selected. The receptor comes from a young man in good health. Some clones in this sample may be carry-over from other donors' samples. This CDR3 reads CASSLLGTGDNQPQHF. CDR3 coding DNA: TGTGCCAGCAGTTTACTCGGGACAGGTGACAATCAGCCCCAGCATTTT.